Shown below are 3 T cell receptor beta chains from a single sample sequenced in a study of T cells in localized non-small cell lung cancer. Sequencing used immunoSEQ multiplex PCR; TCRdb keeps in-frame clones, though not all of them. Here the sample spans 90,000 to 95,000 clones, approximately 91% being singletons. Sequences were derived from PBMCs, sampled before any cancer treatment. These receptors were obtained from a woman between 40 and 69 years old with stage II squamous cell lung carcinoma.

The CDR3 here is CASSETSGGAYEQFF. The CDR3 bases are TGTGCCAGTAGTGAGACTAGCGGGGGGGCCTATGAGCAGTTCTTC. The rearrangement joins TRBV19 to TRBJ2-1; 14 bases match TRBD2. This CDR3 is 15 amino acids long. Trimming removed 5 bases from V and 8 bases from J; junction bases left unmatched: 5. Germline-derived CDR1 and CDR2 are LNHDA and SQIVND (reference sequence). The variable domain in full, completed from reference TRBV19 and TRBJ2-1, reads DGGITQSPKYLFRKEGQNVTLSCEQNLNHDAMYWYRQDPGQGLRLIYYSQIVNDFQKGDIAEGYSVSREKKESFPLTVTSAQKNPTAFYLCASSETSGGAYEQFFGPGTRLTVL.

This chain connects TRBV11-1 to TRBJ1-1; D unresolved. Germline CDR1 is SGHAT and CDR2 is FQDESV (reference sequence). This CDR3 has 13 amino acids. Trimming took 6 bases from V and 2 from J, leaving 10 bases between them. In nucleotides, the CDR3 is TGTGCCAGCAGACTCGTGGGCAACACTGAAGCTTTCTTT. This encodes CASRLVGNTEAFF.

Note on this clone: Because the CDR3's place on the DNA is in doubt, the DNA is left out and the CDR3 is given as listed by TCRdb. CDR3: CASSSPVGRGSDTGELFF. The rearrangement links TRBV12-1 to TRBJ2-2; TRBD2, the D gene given by the table, was not confirmed from the DNA. TRBV12-1 represents a pseudogene. The CDR3 region is 18 residues in length, termini included.